Included here is one TCR beta chain sequence, with context. The antigen remains undetermined. Other DNA sequences in the same sample also yield this CDR3. Sequenced material consisted of expressed TCRB transcripts (all of the isolated RNA was reverse transcribed). Repertoires were generated with immunoSEQ multiplex PCR, while TCRdb's copy carries only in-frame clones and drops some. The sample has some 410,000 clones, approximately 15% seen once. V was clipped by 5 bases and J by 4 bases, with 8 bases between them. The germline gives CDR1 DFQATT, CDR2 SNEGSKA (reference sequence). The CDR3 has 11 residues. This entry belongs to a study of beta chain features in type 1 diabetes. One heparinised draw of blood, averaging about 110 mL, came from each donor. Naive, central memory, regulatory and stem cell-like memory cells within the CD4+ compartment were sorted using CD45RO/CCR7/CD25/CD127/CD95/CD27. Purity above 98% was achieved in all sorted populations.

Study observations and caveats: The study found that naive, central memory and Treg TCRB repertoires appeared more similar in patients than in healthy donors.

The specimen sequenced was naive CD4+ T cells from blood. This sequence was found in a man aged 25-45 years in good health. This sequence joins TRBV20-1 and TRBJ1-2, with no clear D. The CDR3 bases are TGCAGTGCTGACCGAGGCTATGGCTACACCTTC. Its translation is CSADRGYGYTF.